The 3 T cell receptor beta chains reported below all come from one sample, sequenced in a study of shared clonotypes between healthy human individuals. Only in-frame clones appear in the TCRdb table, and some are missing; sequencing was by immunoSEQ multiplex PCR. The sample gives some 2,000,000 clones, about 95% of which show up once; approximately 1.2% is in the top ten. It was CD45RO-negative cells, positively selected for CCR7, that made up naive CD8 cells, with terminally differentiated effector memory CD45RA+ cells excluded. Source material: naive CD8+ T cells sorted from blood. The receptors shown here come from a man in his late teens or twenties in good health.

This sequence joins TRBV9 and TRBJ2-6, with D possibly being TRBD2 (5 bases). V gave up 0 bases and J gave up 0 bases, with 10 bases separating them. Germline CDR1 reads SGDLS; CDR2 reads YYNGEE. The CDR3 totals 17 residues. Here the CDR3 reads CASSVERGSSGANVLTF. Written as DNA, the CDR3 is TGTGCCAGCAGCGTAGAACGGGGTAGCTCTGGGGCCAACGTCCTGACTTTC. The complete variable domain, with remaining parts taken from reference TRBV9 and TRBJ2-6, reads DSGVTQTPKHLITATGQRVTLRCSPRSGDLSVYWYQQSLDQGLQFLIQYYNGEERAKGNILERFSAQQFPDLHSELNLSSLELGDSALYFCASSVERGSSGANVLTFGAGSRLTVL.

The chain links TRBV7-9 to TRBJ2-3; TRBD2 is a possible D gene (5 bases). Trimming left V 0 bases short and J 2 bases short, with 15 bases between. Looked up from germline, CDR1 is SEHNR and CDR2 is FQNEAQ (reference sequence). The CDR3 is made up of 17 amino acids. The CDR3 loop reads CASSLARAEDLTDTQYF. CDR3 DNA sequence: TGTGCCAGCAGCTTAGCGAGGGCGGAGGACCTCACAGATACGCAGTATTTT.

This chain uses TRBV30 with TRBJ2-7; no clear D gene. This CDR3 has 11 amino acids. Germline V gene lookup returns CDR1 GTSNPN and CDR2 SVGIG (reference sequence). Trimming pared 2 bases from V and 6 bases from J, leaving 8 bases between. The CDR3 coding sequence is TGTGCCTGGAGTCCGGGTTTCGAGCAGTACTTC. Amino acid sequence: CAWSPGFEQYF.